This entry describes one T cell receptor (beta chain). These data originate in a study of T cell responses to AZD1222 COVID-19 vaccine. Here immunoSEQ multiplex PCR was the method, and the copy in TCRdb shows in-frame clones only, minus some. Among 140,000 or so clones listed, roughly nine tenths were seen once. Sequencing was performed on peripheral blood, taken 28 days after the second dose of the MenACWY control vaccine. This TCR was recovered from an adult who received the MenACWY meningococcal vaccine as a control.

CDR3: CASSLGDRVKAEAFF. CDR3 nucleotide sequence: TGTGCCAGCAGTTTAGGGGACAGGGTGAAGGCTGAAGCTTTCTTT. This rearrangement joins TRBV28 to TRBJ1-1, with TRBD1 matching 9 bases. The CDR3 is 15 residues long. The V and J ends lost 2 bases and 6 bases, in that order; junction bases with no gene match: 7. The germline gives CDR1 MDHEN, CDR2 SYDVKM.